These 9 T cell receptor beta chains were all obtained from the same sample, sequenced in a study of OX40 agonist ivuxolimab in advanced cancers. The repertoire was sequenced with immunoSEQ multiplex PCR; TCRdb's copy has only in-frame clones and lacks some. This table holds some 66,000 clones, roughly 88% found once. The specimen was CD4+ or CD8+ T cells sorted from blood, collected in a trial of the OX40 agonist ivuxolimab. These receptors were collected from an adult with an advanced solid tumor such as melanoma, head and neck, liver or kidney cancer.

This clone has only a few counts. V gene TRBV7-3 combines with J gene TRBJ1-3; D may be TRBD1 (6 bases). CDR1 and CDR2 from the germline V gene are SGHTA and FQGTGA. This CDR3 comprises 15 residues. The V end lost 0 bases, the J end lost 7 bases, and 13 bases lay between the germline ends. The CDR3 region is CASSLTPGAGNTIYF. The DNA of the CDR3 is TGTGCCAGCAGCTTAACTCCAGGGGCCGGGAACACCATATATTTT.

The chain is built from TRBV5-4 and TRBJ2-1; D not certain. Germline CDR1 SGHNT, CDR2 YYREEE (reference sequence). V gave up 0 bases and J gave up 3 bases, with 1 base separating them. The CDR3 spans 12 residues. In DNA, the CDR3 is TGTGCCAGCAGCTTGGACTACAATGAGCAGTTCTTC. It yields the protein CASSLDYNEQFF. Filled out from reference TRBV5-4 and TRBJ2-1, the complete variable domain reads ETGVTQSPTHLIKTRGQQVTLRCSSQSGHNTVSWYQQALGQGPQFIFQYYREEENGRGNFPPRFSGLQFPNYSSELNVNALELDDSALYLCASSLDYNEQFFGPGTRLTVL.

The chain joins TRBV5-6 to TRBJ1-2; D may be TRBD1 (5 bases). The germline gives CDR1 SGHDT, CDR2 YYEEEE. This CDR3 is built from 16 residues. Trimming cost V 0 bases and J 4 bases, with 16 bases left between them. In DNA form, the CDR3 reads TGTGCCAGCAGCTTGGGGGGACCAACCGTAGGCTATGGCTACACCTTC. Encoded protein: CASSLGGPTVGYGYTF.

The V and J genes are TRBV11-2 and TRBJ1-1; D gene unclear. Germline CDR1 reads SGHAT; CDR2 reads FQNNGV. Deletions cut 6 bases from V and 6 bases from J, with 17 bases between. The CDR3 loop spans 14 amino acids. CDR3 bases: TGTGCCAGCAGTTATGTAGGGCTGTTCGCTGAAGCTTTCTTT. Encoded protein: CASSYVGLFAEAFF.

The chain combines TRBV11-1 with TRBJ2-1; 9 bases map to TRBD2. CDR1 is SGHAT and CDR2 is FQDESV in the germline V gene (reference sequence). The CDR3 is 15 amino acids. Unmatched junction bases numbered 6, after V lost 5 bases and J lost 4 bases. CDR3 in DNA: TGTGCCAGCAGCCCGAGGCTAGCGGGATACAATGAGCAGTTCTTC. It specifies CASSPRLAGYNEQFF.

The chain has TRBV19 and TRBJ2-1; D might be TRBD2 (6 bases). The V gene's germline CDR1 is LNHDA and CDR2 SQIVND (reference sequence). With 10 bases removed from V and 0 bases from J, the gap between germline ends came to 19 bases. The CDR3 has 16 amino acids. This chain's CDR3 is CATKDGSTISYNEQFF. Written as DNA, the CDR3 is TGTGCCACAAAGGACGGGAGTACTATCTCCTACAATGAGCAGTTCTTC.

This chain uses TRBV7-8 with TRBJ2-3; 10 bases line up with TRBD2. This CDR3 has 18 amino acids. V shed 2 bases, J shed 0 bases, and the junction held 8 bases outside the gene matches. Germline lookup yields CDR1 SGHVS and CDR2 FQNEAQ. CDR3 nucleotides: TGTGCCAGCAGCTTATCTAGCGGGAGTAGAACTAGCACAGATACGCAGTATTTT. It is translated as CASSLSSGSRTSTDTQYF.

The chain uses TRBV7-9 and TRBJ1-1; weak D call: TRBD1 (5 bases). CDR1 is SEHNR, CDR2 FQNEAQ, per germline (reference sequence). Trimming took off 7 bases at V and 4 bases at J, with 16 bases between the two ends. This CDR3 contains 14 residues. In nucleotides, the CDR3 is TGTGCCAGCAACCCTCCCAGGGAGATCACTGAAGCTTTCTTT. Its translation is CASNPPREITEAFF.

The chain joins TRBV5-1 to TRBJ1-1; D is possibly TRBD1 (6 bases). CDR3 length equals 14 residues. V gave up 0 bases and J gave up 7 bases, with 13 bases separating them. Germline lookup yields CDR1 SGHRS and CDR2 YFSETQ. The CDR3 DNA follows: TGCGCCAGCAGCTTGGCCCAGGGGCGGGGTGAAGCTTTCTTT. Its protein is CASSLAQGRGEAFF.